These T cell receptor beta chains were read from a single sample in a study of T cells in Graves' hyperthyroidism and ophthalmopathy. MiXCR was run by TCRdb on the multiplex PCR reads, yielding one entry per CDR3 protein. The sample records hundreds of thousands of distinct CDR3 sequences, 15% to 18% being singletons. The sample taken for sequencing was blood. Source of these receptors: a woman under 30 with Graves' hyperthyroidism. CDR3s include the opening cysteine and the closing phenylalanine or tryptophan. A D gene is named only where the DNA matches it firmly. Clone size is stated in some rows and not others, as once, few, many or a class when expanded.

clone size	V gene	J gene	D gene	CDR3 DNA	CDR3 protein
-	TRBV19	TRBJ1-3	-	TGTGCCACCAATCAGGGTGCAAACACCATATATTTT	CATNQGANTIYF
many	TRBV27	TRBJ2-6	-	TGTGCCAGCAGCTTATCTGGGGCCAACGTCCTGACTTTC	CASSLSGANVLTF
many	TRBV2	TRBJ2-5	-	TGTGCCAGCAGAGTATTCGGACAGAGGGAGACCCAGTACTTC	CASRVFGQRETQYF
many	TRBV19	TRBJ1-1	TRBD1	TGTGCCAGTAACCCACAGGGGGCTGGCACTGAAGCTTTCTTT	CASNPQGAGTEAFF
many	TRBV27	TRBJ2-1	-	TGTGCCAGCAGTTTATTGGACTCCCTTAGGCATGAGCAGTTCTTC	CASSLLDSLRHEQFF
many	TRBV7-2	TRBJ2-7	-	TGTGCCAGCAGCTCCATAGGGGGGCCATACGAGCAGTACTTC	CASSSIGGPYEQYF
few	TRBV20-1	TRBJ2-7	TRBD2	TGCAGTGCTAGCTTATCCGGGGGGGGTGCCTACGAGCAGTACTTC	CSASLSGGGAYEQYF
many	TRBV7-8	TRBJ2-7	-	TGTGCCAGCAGCTTAAAAGGTTTCAACGAGCAGTACTTC	CASSLKGFNEQYF
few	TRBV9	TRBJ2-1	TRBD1	TGTGCCAGCAGCGTAGGGGGACAGGGTTCCAATGAGCAGTTCTTC	CASSVGGQGSNEQFF
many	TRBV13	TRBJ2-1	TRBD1	TGTGCCAGCAGCTGGGACAGCTCTTCCTACAATGAGCAGTTCTTC	CASSWDSSSYNEQFF